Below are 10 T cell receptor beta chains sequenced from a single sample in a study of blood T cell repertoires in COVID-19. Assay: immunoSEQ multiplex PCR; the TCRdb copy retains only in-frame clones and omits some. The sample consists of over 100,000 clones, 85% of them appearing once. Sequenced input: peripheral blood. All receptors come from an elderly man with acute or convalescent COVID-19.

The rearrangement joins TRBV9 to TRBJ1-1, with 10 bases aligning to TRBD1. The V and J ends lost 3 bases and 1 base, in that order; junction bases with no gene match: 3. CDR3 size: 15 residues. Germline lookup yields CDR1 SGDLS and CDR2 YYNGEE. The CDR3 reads CASSAGQGGNTEAFF. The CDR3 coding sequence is TGTGCCAGCAGCGCAGGACAGGGGGGGAACACTGAAGCTTTCTTT.

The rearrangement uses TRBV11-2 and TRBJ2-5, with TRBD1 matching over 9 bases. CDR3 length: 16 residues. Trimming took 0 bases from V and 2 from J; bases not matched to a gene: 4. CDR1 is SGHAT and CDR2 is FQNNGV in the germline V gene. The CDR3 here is CASSLDDRGFQETQYF. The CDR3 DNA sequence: TGTGCCAGCAGCTTAGATGACAGGGGGTTTCAAGAGACCCAGTACTTC.

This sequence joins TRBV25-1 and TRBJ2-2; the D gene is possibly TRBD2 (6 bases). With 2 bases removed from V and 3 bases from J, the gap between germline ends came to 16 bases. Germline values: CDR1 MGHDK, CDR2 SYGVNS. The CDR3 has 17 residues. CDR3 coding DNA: TGTGCCAGCAGTGAACGTCTTAGCGGAAGTTACACCGGGGAGCTGTTTTTT. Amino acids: CASSERLSGSYTGELFF. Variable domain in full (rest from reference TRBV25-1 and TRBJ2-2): EADIYQTPRYLVIGTGKKITLECSQTMGHDKMYWYQQDPGMELHLIHYSYGVNSTEKGDLSSESTVSRIRTEHFPLTLESARPSHTSQYLCASSERLSGSYTGELFFGEGSRLTVL.

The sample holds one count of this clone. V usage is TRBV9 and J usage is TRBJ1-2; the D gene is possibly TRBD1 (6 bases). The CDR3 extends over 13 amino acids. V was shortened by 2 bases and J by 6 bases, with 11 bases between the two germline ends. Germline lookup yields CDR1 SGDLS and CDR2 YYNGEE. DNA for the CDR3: TGTGCCAGCAGCGTGAGACAGGCGGATGGCTACACCTTC. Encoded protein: CASSVRQADGYTF.

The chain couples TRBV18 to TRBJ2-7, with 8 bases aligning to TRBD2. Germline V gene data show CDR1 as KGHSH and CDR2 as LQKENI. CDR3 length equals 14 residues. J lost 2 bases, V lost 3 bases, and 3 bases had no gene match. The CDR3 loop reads CASSPSGRPYEQYF. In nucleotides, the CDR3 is TGTGCCAGCTCACCCAGCGGGAGACCCTACGAGCAGTACTTC.

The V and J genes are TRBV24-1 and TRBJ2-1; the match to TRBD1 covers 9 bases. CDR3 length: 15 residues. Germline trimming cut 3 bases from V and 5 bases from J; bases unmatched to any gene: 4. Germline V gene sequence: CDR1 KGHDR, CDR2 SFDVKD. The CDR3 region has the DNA TGTGCCACCAGTGATCAGGGACAGGGAAACAATGAGCAGTTCTTC. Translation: CATSDQGQGNNEQFF.

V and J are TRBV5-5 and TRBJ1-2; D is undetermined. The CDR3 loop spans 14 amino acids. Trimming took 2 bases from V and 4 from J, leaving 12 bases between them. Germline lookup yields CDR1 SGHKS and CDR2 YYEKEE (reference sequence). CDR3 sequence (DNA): TGTGCCAGCAGCTTTAACAGCTCTCCCTATGGCTACACCTTC. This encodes CASSFNSSPYGYTF.

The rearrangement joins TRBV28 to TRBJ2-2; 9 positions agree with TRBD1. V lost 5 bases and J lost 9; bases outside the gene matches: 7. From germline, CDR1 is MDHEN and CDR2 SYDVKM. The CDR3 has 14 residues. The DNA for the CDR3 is TGTGCCAGCAGTGGGACAGGGAGCCTTCGGGAGCTGTTTTTT. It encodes CASSGTGSLRELFF.

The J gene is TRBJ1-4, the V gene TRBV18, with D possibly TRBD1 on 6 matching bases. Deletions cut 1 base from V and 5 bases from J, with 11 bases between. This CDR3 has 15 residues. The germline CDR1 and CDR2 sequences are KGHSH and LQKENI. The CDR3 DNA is TGTGCCAGCTCACCACGGGGGGGCGCAAATGAAAAACTGTTTTTT. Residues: CASSPRGGANEKLFF.

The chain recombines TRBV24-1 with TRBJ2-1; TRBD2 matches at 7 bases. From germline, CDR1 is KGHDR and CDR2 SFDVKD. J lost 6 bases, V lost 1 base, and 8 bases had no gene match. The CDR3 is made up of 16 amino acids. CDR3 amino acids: CATSDFGGGPVNEQFF. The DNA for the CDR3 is TGTGCCACCAGTGATTTTGGGGGAGGGCCGGTCAATGAGCAGTTCTTC.